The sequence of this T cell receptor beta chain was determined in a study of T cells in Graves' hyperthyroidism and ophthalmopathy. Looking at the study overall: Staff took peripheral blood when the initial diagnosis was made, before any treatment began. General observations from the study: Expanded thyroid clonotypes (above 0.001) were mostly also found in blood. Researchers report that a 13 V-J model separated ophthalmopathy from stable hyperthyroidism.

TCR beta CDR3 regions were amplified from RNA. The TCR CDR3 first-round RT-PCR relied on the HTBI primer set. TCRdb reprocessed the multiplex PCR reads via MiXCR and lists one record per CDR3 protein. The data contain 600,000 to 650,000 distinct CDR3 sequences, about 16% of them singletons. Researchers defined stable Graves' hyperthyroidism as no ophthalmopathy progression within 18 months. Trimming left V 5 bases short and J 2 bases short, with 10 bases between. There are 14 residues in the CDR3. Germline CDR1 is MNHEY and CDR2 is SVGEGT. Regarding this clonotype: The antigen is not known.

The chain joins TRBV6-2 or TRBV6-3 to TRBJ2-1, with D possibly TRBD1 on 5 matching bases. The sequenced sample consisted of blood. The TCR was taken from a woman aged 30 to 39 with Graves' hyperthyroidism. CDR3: CASSRIGAYNEQFF. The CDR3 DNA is TGTGCCAGCAGTAGAATAGGGGCCTACAATGAGCAGTTCTTC.